This TCR beta chain was sequenced for a study of blood T cells in healthy people across ages. This clonotype was seen only a few times. Antigen unknown. With a J-beta primer mix and a sample-barcoded 5' primer, a second PCR ran roughly 6 to 11 cycles. TCRdb independently ran MiXCR on the 5' RACE reads; one entry per CDR3 protein. In the table there are over a million distinct CDR3 sequences, about 23% of which are singletons. General study findings and limits: Among T cells, TCR beta diversity per million cells dropped roughly linearly as age rose.

Trimming cost V 3 bases and J 4 bases, with 22 bases left between them. CDR3 length: 17 amino acids. Per the germline V gene, CDR1 is SGHDT and CDR2 is YYEEEE. These sequences were also reported in another study, on T cells of mothers and their children.

The sequence came from a girl between 2 and 10 years old in good health. The chain uses TRBV5-6 and TRBJ1-2; possibly TRBD1 for D (6 bases). Sequenced sample: blood. CDR3 sequence reads: CASSSHQDSQPFYGYTF. In DNA form, the CDR3 reads TGTGCCAGCAGCTCTCACCAGGACAGCCAACCCTTCTATGGCTACACCTTC.